A single sample is the source of the 8 T cell receptor beta chains below, sequenced in a study of blood T cell repertoires in COVID-19. TCRdb's table, derived via immunoSEQ multiplex PCR, lists solely in-frame clones and lacks some. The sample yields some 49,000 clones, roughly 82% seen once. The sample taken for sequencing was peripheral blood. These receptor sequences come from a woman aged 55-70 years with acute or convalescent COVID-19.

The table lists this clone with a few counts. The chain carries TRBV6-5 and TRBJ2-5; tentative D call: TRBD1 (5 bases). The CDR3 length is 14 residues. Germline-derived CDR1 and CDR2 are MNHEY and SVGAGI. V gave up 10 bases and J gave up 7 bases, with 22 bases separating them. The CDR3 DNA follows: TGTGCCACCAAGAGTAGGGGCGTTTCTGGGACCCAGTACTTC. It translates to CATKSRGVSGTQYF.

This sequence joins TRBV28 and TRBJ1-6, with D unresolved. The V end lost 3 bases, the J end lost 3 bases, and 6 bases lay between the germline ends. From germline, CDR1 is MDHEN and CDR2 SYDVKM. CDR3 size: 14 residues. The CDR3 nucleotides read TGTGCCAGCAGTTTCTATAGCTATAATTCACCCCTCCACTTT. Translation: CASSFYSYNSPLHF. Full variable domain (outside the CDR3, taken from reference TRBV28 and TRBJ1-6): DVKVTQSSRYLVKRTGEKVFLECVQDMDHENMFWYRQDPGLGLRLIYFSYDVKMKEKGDIPEGYSVSREKKERFSLILESASTNQTSMYLCASSFYSYNSPLHFGNGTRLTVT.

In DNA form, the CDR3 reads TGTGCCAGTACCCCCCCGCTAGCGGCCAGACAAGGCTCCTACAATGAGCAGTTCTTC. Residues: CASTPPLAARQGSYNEQFF. The rearrangement uses TRBV19 and TRBJ2-1; 7 bases are a match to TRBD2. V dropped 7 bases and J dropped 0; count of bases not matched to a gene: 18. The CDR3 loop spans 19 amino acids. The germline V gene has CDR1 LNHDA and CDR2 SQIVND (reference sequence).

In this sample, this clone turned up a few times. This chain uses TRBV5-1 with TRBJ2-7, with 9 positions matching TRBD2. The J segment lost 6 bases and the V segment lost 3 bases, leaving 7 bases of the junction unmatched. The CDR3 has 14 residues. The V gene's germline CDR1 is SGHRS and CDR2 YFSETQ. The CDR3 loop reads CASSYSAGGGEQYF. The CDR3 coding sequence is TGCGCCAGCAGCTACTCAGCGGGAGGTGGCGAGCAGTACTTC.

The chain has TRBV21-1 and TRBJ2-5; TRBD2 is taken as the D call from the table, unchecked against the DNA. TRBV21-1 has pseudogene status. The CDR3 totals 16 residues. DNA for the CDR3: TGTGCCAGCAGCATAAGCGTGGCTAGCGCCCAAGAGACCCAGTACTTC. Protein product: CASSISVASAQETQYF.

The rearrangement joins TRBV7-3 to TRBJ2-2; D uncertain. Germline lookup yields CDR1 SGHTA and CDR2 FQGTGA. The CDR3 has 12 amino acids. V was cut by 8 bases and J by 8 bases, with 12 bases left in between. The CDR3 reads CASPPPTGELFF. For the CDR3, the DNA is TGTGCCAGCCCCCCCCCGACAGGGGAGCTGTTTTTT.

This clone showed up just once. The chain has TRBV5-1 and TRBJ1-2; D might be TRBD1 (5 bases). The germline V and J ends were trimmed by 0 bases and 10 bases, with 16 bases remaining between them. CDR1 SGHRS and CDR2 YFSETQ come from the germline V gene. This CDR3 is 14 amino acids long. Here the CDR3 DNA reads TGCGCCAGCAGCTTGGAGAGCGGGATGGGGGACTACACCTTC. It yields the protein CASSLESGMGDYTF.

This sequence joins TRBV3-1 (or the pseudogene TRBV3-2) and TRBJ2-7; D may be TRBD1 (6 bases). Germline assignment: CDR1 LGHDT and CDR2 YNNKEL (reference sequence). This CDR3 has 18 residues. With 4 bases removed from V and 1 base from J, the gap between germline ends came to 23 bases. CDR3 coding DNA: TGTGCCAGCAGCCCTCCAAGGTGCATGCAAGGGGGTTCCTACGAGCAGTACTTC. Translation: CASSPPRCMQGGSYEQYF.